This is a list of T cell receptor beta chains from one sample in a study of blood T cell repertoires in COVID-19. Clones were read by immunoSEQ multiplex PCR, and TCRdb kept only the in-frame ones, dropping some. The repertoire holds roughly 87,000 clones, approximately 88% seen once, with 17% in the top ten. The sample taken for sequencing was peripheral blood. The receptor source for this set is a woman aged 55 to 70 with acute or convalescent COVID-19. CDR3s include the opening cysteine and the closing phenylalanine or tryptophan. The D gene is left open where the match is weak. Expanded clones get a size class; other rows say once, few or many, or leave the size out.

length | J | V | D | size | DNA | CDR3
14 | TRBJ1-5 | TRBV5-5 | - | - | TGTGCCAACTCGAACGGGGGGGTGGGACAGCCCCAGCATTTT | CANSNGGVGQPQHF
17 | TRBJ2-5 | TRBV25-1 | - | - | TGTGCCAGCAGTGAAGGAAAAATAGTAGGAGCTCAAGAGACCCAGTACTTC | CASSEGKIVGAQETQYF
15 | TRBJ1-1 | TRBV5-6 | - | - | TGTGCCAGCAGTCATCCCGACCGGAGGAACACTGAAGCTTTCTTT | CASSHPDRRNTEAFF
17 | TRBJ2-3 | TRBV6-1 | TRBD1 | once | TGTGCCAGCAGTGGAGACAGGGGCCCGGTAATCACAGATACGCAGTATTTT | CASSGDRGPVITDTQYF
14 | TRBJ1-1 | TRBV7-8 | - | - | TGTGCCAGCAGCTCGGGAGAGTCGGACACTGAAGCTTTCTTT | CASSSGESDTEAFF
18 | TRBJ1-5 | TRBV29-1 | - | - | TGCAGCGTCGATGGGGGGTTCGGCAGTCAGAACCCCCGAAAGCCCCAGCATTTT | CSVDGGFGSQNPRKPQHF
13 | TRBJ1-5 | TRBV24-1 | - | - | TGTGCCACCGCAGGGGCGGGTAATCAGCCCCAGCATTTT | CATAGAGNQPQHF
15 | TRBJ2-4 | TRBV7-2 | TRBD2 | - | TGTGCCAGCAGCCTCTCCGGGACTAGCACCGACATTCAGTACTTC | CASSLSGTSTDIQYF
16 | TRBJ2-2 | TRBV7-2 | TRBD2 | - | TGTGCCAGCAGCCCCCGGGGGGGTGAGAGCACCGGGGAGCTGTTTTTT | CASSPRGGESTGELFF
13 | TRBJ1-2 | TRBV4-3 | TRBD1 | few | TGCGCCAGCAGCCAAACAGGGGTCTATGGCTACACCTTC | CASSQTGVYGYTF
15 | TRBJ1-2 | TRBV19 | - | - | TGTGCCAGTAGTATAGTCCAGGGAATCAACTATGGCTACACCTTC | CASSIVQGINYGYTF
12 | TRBJ1-5 | TRBV28 | - | once | TGTGCCAGCAGTACCGGTCATCAGCCCCAGCATTTT | CASSTGHQPQHF
17 | TRBJ2-2 | TRBV7-3 | - | - | TGTGCCAGCAGCTTGGCGAGCGGGTTTGGGAACACCGGGGAGCTGTTTTTT | CASSLASGFGNTGELFF
16 | TRBJ2-1 | TRBV5-1 | TRBD2 | - | TGCGCCAGCAGCTTGGTGCTAGCGGGCCTCTACAATGAGCAGTTCTTC | CASSLVLAGLYNEQFF
19 | TRBJ1-2 | TRBV18 | TRBD1 | - | TGTGCCAGCTCACCTGCTTCCGGGACAGGGTATGGTAGTAACTATGGCTACACCTTC | CASSPASGTGYGSNYGYTF
16 | TRBJ2-3 | TRBV24-1 | - | - | TGTGCCACCAGTGACCGAGAGGGAAGTGGGACAGATACGCAGTATTTT | CATSDREGSGTDTQYF
14 | TRBJ1-5 | TRBV11-2 | - | - | TGTGCCAGCAGCCCCCAGGGCGGCAATCAGCCCCAGCATTTT | CASSPQGGNQPQHF
17 | TRBJ2-1 | TRBV7-2 | - | - | TGTGCCAGCAGCTACCCCCGGCTAGAGCTCGCTAACAATGAGCAGTTCTTC | CASSYPRLELANNEQFF
15 | TRBJ1-3 | TRBV7-2 | - | - | TGTGCCAGCAGCCCCAATTGGGCGCCTGGAAACACCATATATTTT | CASSPNWAPGNTIYF
15 | TRBJ1-3 | TRBV9 | - | - | TGTGCCAGCAGCGTAGGGGCAGTCTCTGGAAACACCATATATTTT | CASSVGAVSGNTIYF
13 | TRBJ1-1 | TRBV20-1 | TRBD1 | - | TGCAGTGCTAGTTCAGGGGGGAACACTGAAGCTTTCTTT | CSASSGGNTEAFF
14 | TRBJ1-3 | TRBV5-1 | - | few | TGCGCCAGCAGCTTACAGAGCTCTGGAAACACCATATATTTT | CASSLQSSGNTIYF
15 | TRBJ1-5 | TRBV6-4 | TRBD1 | - | TGTGCCAGCAGCCGGGACAGGGGAGGCAATCAGCCCCAGCATTTT | CASSRDRGGNQPQHF
15 | TRBJ2-7 | TRBV15 | TRBD1 | - | TGTGCCACCAGCAGAGCGGGACAGGGCCCCTACGAGCAGTACTTC | CATSRAGQGPYEQYF
16 | TRBJ2-2 | TRBV24-1 | TRBD2 | - | TGTGCCACCAGTGGACTAGCGGGGGGCTACACCGGGGAGCTGTTTTTT | CATSGLAGGYTGELFF
12 | TRBJ1-5 | TRBV29-1 | TRBD1 | - | TGCAGCGCAAGACAGGGGGACCAGCCCCAGCATTTT | CSARQGDQPQHF
16 | TRBJ1-3 | TRBV5-1 | TRBD1 | few | TGCGCCAGCAGCTCTCACAGGGGCCCGGGAGGAAACACCATATATTTT | CASSSHRGPGGNTIYF
13 | TRBJ1-1 | TRBV19 | TRBD1 | few | TGTGCCAGTTCCTACAGGGGGAACACTGAAGCTTTCTTT | CASSYRGNTEAFF
15 | TRBJ1-1 | TRBV6-6 | TRBD1 | - | TGTGCCAGCAGTGACTCGACAGGGGTTGACACTGAAGCTTTCTTT | CASSDSTGVDTEAFF
16 | TRBJ2-2 | TRBV7-3 | TRBD1 | - | TGTGCCAGCAGCTTAACGGGCAGGGGGCTTACCGGGGAGCTGTTTTTT | CASSLTGRGLTGELFF
13 | TRBJ1-6 | TRBV12-3/TRBV12-4 | - | - | TGTGCCAGCAGTCCGGGGGGTAGGTCACCCCTCCACTTT | CASSPGGRSPLHF
16 | TRBJ2-4 | TRBV7-9 | TRBD1 | - | TGTGCCAGCAGCCCAACAGGGGGCCATTTCAAAAACATTCAGTACTTC | CASSPTGGHFKNIQYF
15 | TRBJ1-2 | TRBV11-3 | - | - | TGTGCCAGCAGCCCTTCTCGGCGGCAGGAGGTCGGCTACACCTTC | CASSPSRRQEVGYTF
15 | TRBJ1-2 | TRBV6-5 | - | - | TGTGCCAGCAGTTACTCGTACGCGGTTAACTATGGCTACACCTTC | CASSYSYAVNYGYTF
21 | TRBJ2-1 | TRBV4-3 | TRBD2 | - | TGCGCCAGCAGCCCGGACCCAATAGCGGGGGGGCATTTAGGCTCCTACAATGAGCAGTTCTTC | CASSPDPIAGGHLGSYNEQFF
13 | TRBJ1-2 | TRBV7-2 | - | - | TGTGCCAGCAGCTCGCAGGGGTCCTATGGCTACACCTTC | CASSSQGSYGYTF
13 | TRBJ1-1 | TRBV28 | - | - | TGTGCCAGCACCCCCCCGGGGAACACTGAAGCTTTCTTT | CASTPPGNTEAFF
16 | TRBJ1-1 | TRBV7-3 | - | - | TGTGCCAGCAGCTTAAACGCACTGGGAGCGGCCACTGAAGCTTTCTTT | CASSLNALGAATEAFF
18 | TRBJ2-2 | TRBV4-2 | - | - | TGTGCCAGCAGCCAAGAAGGCCCAGGGGCGTTGGGGACCGGGGAGCTGTTTTTT | CASSQEGPGALGTGELFF
12 | TRBJ1-6 | TRBV19 | TRBD1 | once | TGTGCCGGAGGACAGGGCGAGTCACCCCTCCACTTT | CAGGQGESPLHF
18 | TRBJ2-2 | TRBV7-2 | TRBD2 | - | TGTGCCAGCAGCTCCAGGGGTCCTAGCGGGGGGCGAACCGGGGAGCTGTTTTTT | CASSSRGPSGGRTGELFF
15 | TRBJ1-2 | TRBV6-2/TRBV6-3 | - | - | TGTGCCAGCAGTCCCTCGGGAGGGGGTACTATGGGCTACACCTTC | CASSPSGGGTMGYTF
12 | TRBJ2-7 | TRBV6-5 | - | - | TGTGCCAGCGGGCAGACCTACGTCGAGCAGTACTTC | CASGQTYVEQYF
13 | TRBJ1-4 | TRBV30 | TRBD1 | - | TGTGCCTGGAGGGGGACAGGGGTGGTAAAACTGTTTTTT | CAWRGTGVVKLFF
15 | TRBJ1-3 | TRBV30 | TRBD1 | - | TGTGCCTGGAGCCTGAACAGGGGAGGTGGAAACACCATATATTTT | CAWSLNRGGGNTIYF
17 | TRBJ2-5 | TRBV18 | TRBD2 | - | TGTGCCACCAGAGCCGGGACTAGCGGGGGAGTCCGAGAGACCCAGTACTTC | CATRAGTSGGVRETQYF
16 | TRBJ1-1 | TRBV18 | TRBD1 | - | TGTGCCAGCTCACCACAAGGTGGGACAGCCAACACTGAAGCTTTCTTT | CASSPQGGTANTEAFF
13 | TRBJ2-5 | TRBV20-1 | - | once | TGCAGTGCTAGTTCGGCGGTTCAAGAGACCCAGTACTTC | CSASSAVQETQYF
16 | TRBJ1-2 | TRBV2 | TRBD1 | - | TGTGCCAGCAGTCGATCAGGGGGGAGAACTGCCTATGGCTACACCTTC | CASSRSGGRTAYGYTF
17 | TRBJ2-5 | TRBV3-1/TRBV3-2 | TRBD2 | - | TGTGCCAGCAGCCTAAGCCTCGGACTAGCGGGGGGGCAGACCCAGTACTTC | CASSLSLGLAGGQTQYF
15 | TRBJ1-6 | TRBV18 | - | - | TGTGCCAGCTCACCATCCGGGACCACAGGGCCACCCCTCCACTTT | CASSPSGTTGPPLHF
18 | TRBJ1-6 | TRBV28 | - | - | TGTGCCAGCAGTCCCTGGACACGCCAGAACTCCTATAATTCACCCCTCCACTTT | CASSPWTRQNSYNSPLHF
13 | TRBJ1-1 | TRBV5-1 | - | - | TGCGCCAGCAGCTTGGCGGGGAAGACTGAAGCTTTCTTT | CASSLAGKTEAFF
14 | TRBJ2-2 | TRBV19 | TRBD1 | - | TGTGCCAGTATCGGGACAGGGAACACCGGGGAGCTGTTTTTT | CASIGTGNTGELFF
12 | TRBJ1-2 | TRBV6-5 | - | - | TGTGCCAGCAGCTTCGGGGACTATGGCTACACCTTC | CASSFGDYGYTF